This TCR beta chain was identified in a study of T cells after yellow fever vaccination. Study conclusions and caveats: Subsequent to the booster, the majority of primary-vaccination clones reappeared (about 97% CD4, approximately 90% CD8).

MiXCR, applied by TCRdb to the 5' RACE reads, yields one record per CDR3 protein. The sample has roughly 500,000 distinct CDR3 sequences; 15% to 20% are singletons. This clonotype was seen only a few times. The antigen remains undetermined. CDR3 length: 11 residues. Trimming cost V 6 bases and J 4 bases, with 8 bases left between them. The V gene's germline CDR1 is SGHKS and CDR2 YYEKEE (reference sequence). Source: PBMCs, taken 15 days after the yellow fever booster vaccination. This clonotype was obtained from a young man who received the YFV17D yellow fever vaccine. The J gene is TRBJ2-7, the V gene TRBV5-5, with D hard to call. The CDR3 spells CASTLLYEQYF. Here the CDR3 DNA reads TGTGCCAGCACCCTCCTTTACGAGCAGTACTTC. Complete variable domain (other parts from reference TRBV5-5 and TRBJ2-7): DAGVTQSPTHLIKTRGQQVTLRCSPISGHKSVSWYQQVLGQGPQFIFQYYEKEERGRGNFPDRFSARQFPNYSSELNVNALLLGDSALYLCASTLLYEQYFGPGTRLTVT.